This TCR beta chain is from a study of OX40 agonist ivuxolimab in advanced cancers. On the study more broadly: Patients treated during dose escalation were battling hepatocellular carcinoma, melanoma, renal cell or head and neck cancer. Prior anti-PD-1, anti-PD-L1 or anti-CTLA-4 therapy was allowed; over 30% had some.

Only in-frame clones appear in the TCRdb table, and some are missing; sequencing was by immunoSEQ multiplex PCR. The data hold approximately 90,000 clones, with 91% observed a single time. Trimming stripped 6 bases from V and 8 bases from J, with 7 bases between. CDR3 length equals 11 residues. Germline CDR1 reads LNHDA; CDR2 reads SQIVND (reference sequence). Sequenced material: CD4+ or CD8+ T cells sorted from blood, taken in a trial of the OX40 agonist ivuxolimab. The chain is built from TRBV19 and TRBJ2-2; D remains unclear. The TCR was taken from an adult with an advanced solid tumor such as melanoma, head and neck, liver or kidney cancer. The CDR3 DNA is TGTGCCAGTAGGAGGATAGGGGAGCTGTTTTTT. The encoded protein is CASRRIGELFF.